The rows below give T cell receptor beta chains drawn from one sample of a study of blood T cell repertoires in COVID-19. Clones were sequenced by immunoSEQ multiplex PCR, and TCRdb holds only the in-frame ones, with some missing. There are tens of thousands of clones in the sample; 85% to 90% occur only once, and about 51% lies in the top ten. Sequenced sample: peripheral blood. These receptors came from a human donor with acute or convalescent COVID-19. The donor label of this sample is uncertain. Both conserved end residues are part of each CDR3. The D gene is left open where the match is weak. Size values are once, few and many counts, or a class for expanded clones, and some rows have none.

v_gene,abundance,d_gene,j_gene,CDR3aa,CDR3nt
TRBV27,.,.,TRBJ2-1,CASSPINRESEQFF,TGTGCCAGCAGTCCTATCAACAGGGAAAGTGAGCAGTTCTTC
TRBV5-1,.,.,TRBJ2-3,CASSSGEGTDTQYF,TGCGCCAGCAGCTCGGGGGAGGGCACAGATACGCAGTATTTT
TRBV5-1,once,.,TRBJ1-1,CASSTGSRNTEAFF,TGCGCCAGCAGCACAGGGTCTAGGAACACTGAAGCTTTCTTT
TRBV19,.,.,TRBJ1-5,CASSSTRGGGNQPQHF,TGTGCCAGTAGTTCGACTAGGGGTGGTGGCAATCAGCCCCAGCATTTT
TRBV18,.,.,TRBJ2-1,CASSEQGDNEQFF,TGTGCCAGCTCTGAACAGGGAGACAATGAGCAGTTCTTC
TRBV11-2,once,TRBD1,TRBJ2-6,CASGSGQGRSGANVLTF,TGTGCCAGCGGCTCCGGACAGGGGAGATCTGGGGCCAACGTCCTGACTTTC
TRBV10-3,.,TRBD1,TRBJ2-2,CAISGGQGNTGELFF,TGTGCCATCAGCGGGGGACAGGGGAACACCGGGGAGCTGTTTTTT
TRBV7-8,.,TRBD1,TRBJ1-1,CASSAQGQKNTEAFF,TGTGCCAGCAGCGCCCAGGGACAGAAGAACACTGAAGCTTTCTTT
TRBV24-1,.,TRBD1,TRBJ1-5,CATSDATGQGVFWYQPQHF,TGTGCCACCAGTGATGCCACGGGACAGGGTGTTTTTTGGTATCAGCCCCAGCATTTT
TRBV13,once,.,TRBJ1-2,CASSSSTLIQGSNYGYTF,TGTGCCAGCAGCTCATCCACCCTTATACAGGGTTCCAACTATGGCTACACCTTC
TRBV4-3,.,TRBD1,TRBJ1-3,CASSPTRTGSGNTIYF,TGCGCCAGCAGCCCTACCCGGACAGGGTCCGGAAACACCATATATTTT
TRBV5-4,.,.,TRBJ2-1,CASSLMTRSYNEQFF,TGTGCCAGCAGCTTGATGACTCGCTCCTACAATGAGCAGTTCTTC
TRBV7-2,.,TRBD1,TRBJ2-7,CASSKPGQHYEQYF,TGTGCCAGCAGCAAACCGGGACAGCACTACGAGCAGTACTTC
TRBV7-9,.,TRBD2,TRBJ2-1,CASSSLQGTSGSRQFF,TGTGCCAGCAGCTCCTTACAAGGGACTAGCGGGAGCAGGCAGTTCTTC
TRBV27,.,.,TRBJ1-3,CASRNAAEGNTIYF,TGTGCCAGTAGGAATGCGGCGGAAGGAAACACCATATATTTT
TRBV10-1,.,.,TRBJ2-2,CASSDFGGNTGELFF,TGCGCCAGCAGTGATTTCGGGGGGAACACCGGGGAGCTGTTTTTT
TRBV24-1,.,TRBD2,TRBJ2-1,CATSDLPSGGATNEQFF,TGTGCCACCAGTGATTTGCCTAGCGGGGGGGCGACGAATGAGCAGTTCTTC
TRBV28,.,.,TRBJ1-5,CASSLPRGSSQPQHF,TGTGCCAGCAGTTTACCCAGGGGCTCGAGTCAGCCCCAGCATTTT
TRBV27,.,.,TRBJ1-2,CASSLTGHSYGYTF,TGTGCCAGCAGTTTAACGGGACACTCCTATGGCTACACCTTC
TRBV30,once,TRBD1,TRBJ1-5,CAWEPRTGVRQPQHF,TGTGCCTGGGAGCCCCGGACAGGGGTTCGGCAGCCCCAGCATTTT
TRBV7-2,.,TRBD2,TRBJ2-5,CASSPRNRRGLAGQETQYF,TGTGCCAGCAGCCCCCGCAATCGTCGGGGACTAGCGGGACAAGAGACCCAGTACTTC
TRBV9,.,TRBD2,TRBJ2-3,CASSAPGLAVSDTQYF,TGTGCCAGCAGCGCCCCGGGACTAGCGGTATCAGATACGCAGTATTTT
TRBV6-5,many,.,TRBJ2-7,CASMQDSYEQYF,TGTGCCAGCATGCAGGATTCCTACGAGCAGTACTTC
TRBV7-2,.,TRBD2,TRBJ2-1,CASSLAAGGYNEQFF,TGTGCCAGCAGCTTAGCAGCGGGGGGTTACAATGAGCAGTTCTTC
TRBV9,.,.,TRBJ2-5,CASSVGTRETQYF,TGTGCCAGCAGCGTAGGCACCAGAGAGACCCAGTACTTC
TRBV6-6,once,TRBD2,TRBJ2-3,CATLGAGGPSTDTQYF,TGTGCTACGTTAGGAGCGGGAGGGCCAAGCACAGATACGCAGTATTTT
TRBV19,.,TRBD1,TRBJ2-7,CASRDAGTGPYEQYF,TGTGCCAGTAGAGACGCCGGGACAGGCCCCTACGAGCAGTACTTC
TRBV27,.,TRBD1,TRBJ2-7,CASTSHNRGRLYEQYF,TGTGCCAGCACCTCACATAACAGGGGACGGCTCTACGAGCAGTACTTC
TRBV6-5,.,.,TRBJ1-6,CASSYSYLGTNSPLHF,TGTGCCAGCAGTTACTCGTATTTAGGGACAAATTCACCCCTCCACTTT
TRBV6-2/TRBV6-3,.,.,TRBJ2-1,CASSYRRGGEQFF,TGTGCCAGCAGTTATCGGCGGGGAGGAGAGCAGTTCTTC
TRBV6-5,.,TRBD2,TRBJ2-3,CASTRGGGTDTQYF,TGTGCCAGCACCCGGGGGGGCGGGACAGATACGCAGTATTTT
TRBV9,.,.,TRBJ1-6,CASRDDTGIHSPLHF,TGTGCCAGCAGAGACGATACAGGGATTCATTCACCCCTCCACTTT
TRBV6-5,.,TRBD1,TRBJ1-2,CASRRDRDGYTF,TGTGCCAGCAGGAGGGACAGGGATGGCTACACCTTC
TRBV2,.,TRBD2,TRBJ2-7,CASRTAGGPFHEQYF,TGTGCCAGCAGAACAGCGGGAGGGCCTTTCCACGAGCAGTACTTC
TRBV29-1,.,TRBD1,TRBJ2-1,CSVATTGVWTEQFF,TGCAGCGTTGCCACTACAGGGGTGTGGACTGAGCAGTTCTTC
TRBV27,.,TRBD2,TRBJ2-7,CASSRYGRTSGRYEQYF,TGTGCCAGCAGTCGTTATGGCCGGACTAGCGGGAGATACGAGCAGTACTTC
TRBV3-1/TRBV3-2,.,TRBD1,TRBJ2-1,CASSQDTGGWNEQFF,TGTGCCAGCAGCCAAGATACAGGGGGGTGGAATGAGCAGTTCTTC
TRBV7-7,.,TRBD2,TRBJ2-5,CASSLAGAGGETQYF,TGTGCTAGCAGCTTAGCTGGGGCGGGAGGAGAGACCCAGTACTTC
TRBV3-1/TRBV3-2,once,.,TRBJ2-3,CASSQVFTGTDTQYF,TGTGCCAGCAGCCAAGTTTTCACAGGCACAGATACGCAGTATTTT
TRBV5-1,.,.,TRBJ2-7,CASSLDTFYEQYF,TGCGCCAGCAGCTTGGATACATTCTACGAGCAGTACTTC
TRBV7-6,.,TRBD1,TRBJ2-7,CASNRDSWQYF,TGTGCCAGCAACAGGGACAGCTGGCAGTACTTC
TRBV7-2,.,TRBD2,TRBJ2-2,CASSSAGRTGELFF,TGTGCCAGCAGTTCAGCGGGGAGAACCGGGGAGCTGTTTTTT
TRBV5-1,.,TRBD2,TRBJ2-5,CASSLGARRGETQYF,TGCGCCAGCAGCTTGGGTGCGCGGCGGGGGGAGACCCAGTACTTC
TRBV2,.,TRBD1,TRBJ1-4,CASSEVGTENEKLFF,TGTGCCAGCAGTGAGGTCGGGACAGAGAATGAAAAACTGTTTTTT
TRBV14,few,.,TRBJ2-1,CASSQVGGQYNEQFF,TGTGCCAGCAGCCAAGTGGGGGGGCAATACAATGAGCAGTTCTTC
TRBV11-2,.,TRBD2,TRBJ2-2,CASSWTSGRTGGELFF,TGTGCCAGCAGCTGGACTAGCGGGAGAACAGGAGGGGAGCTGTTTTTT
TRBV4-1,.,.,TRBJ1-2,CASRGQGQGVGVRYGYTF,TGCGCCAGCCGAGGCCAGGGACAAGGGGTGGGGGTCCGCTATGGCTACACCTTC
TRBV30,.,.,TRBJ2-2,CAWIPTNTGELFF,TGTGCCTGGATTCCAACGAACACCGGGGAGCTGTTTTTT
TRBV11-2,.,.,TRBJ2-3,CASSFFSGTGTDTQYF,TGTGCCAGCAGCTTCTTTAGCGGGACAGGCACAGATACGCAGTATTTT
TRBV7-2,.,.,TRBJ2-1,CASSLARGQGHYNEQFF,TGTGCCAGCAGCTTAGCGCGTGGGCAGGGTCACTACAATGAGCAGTTCTTC
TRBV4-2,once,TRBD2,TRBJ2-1,CASSQGGLADIEQFF,TGTGCCAGCAGCCAAGGCGGACTAGCGGACATCGAGCAGTTCTTC
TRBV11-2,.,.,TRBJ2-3,CASSLLSTDTQYF,TGTGCCAGCAGCTTACTGAGCACAGATACGCAGTATTTT
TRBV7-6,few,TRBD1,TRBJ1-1,CASGPRAGGMNTEAFF,TGTGCCAGCGGCCCGAGGGCAGGGGGCATGAACACTGAAGCTTTCTTT
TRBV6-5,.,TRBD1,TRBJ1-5,CASSPTGGGQPQHF,TGTGCCAGCAGTCCGACAGGGGGAGGTCAGCCCCAGCATTTT
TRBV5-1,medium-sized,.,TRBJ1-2,CASSLVDRYYGYTF,TGCGCCAGCAGCTTGGTTGACAGATACTATGGCTACACCTTC
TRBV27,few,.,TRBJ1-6,CASSLRGSYNSPLHF,TGTGCCAGCAGTTTGCGGGGCTCCTATAATTCACCCCTCCACTTT
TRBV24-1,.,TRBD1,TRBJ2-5,CATSEGGQGGETQYF,TGTGCCACCAGTGAGGGGGGACAGGGTGGCGAGACCCAGTACTTC
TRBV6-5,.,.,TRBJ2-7,CATALTRNYEQYF,TGTGCCACTGCACTAACTAGAAACTACGAGCAGTACTTC
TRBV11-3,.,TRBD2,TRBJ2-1,CASSLTRGNEQFF,TGTGCCAGCAGCTTAACGCGGGGGAATGAGCAGTTCTTC